Below, 26 T cell receptor beta chains from the same sample are listed, as sequenced in a study of shared clonotypes between healthy human individuals. Only in-frame clones appear in the TCRdb table, and some are missing; sequencing was by immunoSEQ multiplex PCR. Of roughly 2,000,000 clones in the sample, 93% were seen once. Naive-designated CD8 cells lacked CD45RO, were positively enriched for CCR7, and omitted terminally differentiated effector memory CD45RA+ cells. Sequenced: naive CD8+ T cells from PBMCs. The receptors stem from a man aged 18 to 29 in good health. Some clones in this sample may be carry-over from other donors' samples.

V is TRBV6-5 and J is TRBJ2-3; 11 bases are shared with TRBD2. From germline, CDR1 is MNHEY and CDR2 SVGAGI. This CDR3 has 16 residues. V dropped 4 bases and J dropped 6; count of bases not matched to a gene: 9. CDR3 in amino acids: CASSSPTSGSDDTQYF. DNA of the CDR3: TGTGCCAGCAGTTCGCCTACTAGCGGGAGTGATGATACGCAGTATTTT.

The V gene is TRBV5-6, the J gene TRBJ1-2; D is uncertain. Germline CDR1 reads SGHDT; CDR2 reads YYEEEE. CDR3 length equals 16 residues. Trimming took off 4 bases at V and 4 bases at J, with 20 bases between the two ends. CDR3 region: CASSRWREEELYGYTF. In DNA, the CDR3 is TGTGCCAGCAGCCGTTGGAGGGAGGAGGAGCTCTATGGCTACACCTTC. Complete variable domain (other parts from reference TRBV5-6 and TRBJ1-2): DAGVTQSPTHLIKTRGQQVTLRCSPKSGHDTVSWYQQALGQGPQFIFQYYEEEERQRGNFPDRFSGHQFPNYSSELNVNALLLGDSALYLCASSRWREEELYGYTFGSGTRLTVV.

The chain is built from TRBV7-7 and TRBJ2-3; D unresolved. The CDR3 runs to 16 residues. The ends were cut back, 1 base at V and 0 bases at J, with 11 bases in the middle. CDR1 and CDR2 (germline): SSHAT, FNYEAQ (reference sequence). Written as DNA, the CDR3 is TGTGCCAGCAGCTTAGAACTGGCTCCTAGCACAGATACGCAGTATTTT. Translated: CASSLELAPSTDTQYF.

Worth noting for this clone: This sample also contains other DNA sequences that code for the same CDR3. The V call is TRBV30, the J call TRBJ2-7; no clear D. CDR1 GTSNPN and CDR2 SVGIG come from the germline V gene (reference sequence). Trimming cost V 2 bases and J 3 bases, with 5 bases left between them. The length of the CDR3 is 11 residues. Here the CDR3 reads CAWSLDYEQYF. DNA of the CDR3: TGTGCCTGGAGTTTGGACTACGAGCAGTACTTC.

V and J are TRBV7-2 and TRBJ1-3; D is unresolved. This CDR3 has 14 amino acids. V was trimmed by 5 bases and J by 0 bases, leaving 8 bases between them. The germline V gene encodes CDR1 SGHTA and CDR2 FQGNSA. Here the CDR3 DNA reads TGTGCCAGCAGCCTCCTCGGCTCTGGAAACACCATATATTTT. Translated: CASSLLGSGNTIYF.

Regarding this clone: An end of the junction does not agree with germline; a read error may underlie this. The chain has TRBV5-1 and TRBJ2-7; the match to TRBD2 covers 7 bases. CDR1 and CDR2 (germline): SGHRS, YFSETQ. There are 11 residues in the CDR3. The CDR3 DNA is TGCGCCGGCGGGAGACCCGACCCTTTAGACTTC. This sequence encodes CAGGRPDPLDF.

This chain joins TRBV6-1 and TRBJ2-7; 7 bases match TRBD2. Trimming took 7 bases from V and 0 from J; bases not matched to a gene: 6. The length of the CDR3 is 14 residues. Per the germline V gene, CDR1 is MNHNS and CDR2 is SASEGT. CDR3 sequence reads: CASKWEGSSYEQYF. In nucleotides, the CDR3 is TGTGCCAGCAAGTGGGAGGGAAGCTCCTACGAGCAGTACTTC.

The rearrangement uses TRBV6-1 and TRBJ2-3; 7 positions match TRBD1. V trimming: 1 base; J trimming: 4 bases; junction bases outside the gene matches: 11. Germline CDR1 and CDR2: MNHNS and SASEGT. This CDR3 region has 17 residues. The CDR3 bases are TGTGCCAGCAGTGAAGGGTGGCGACAGGGTAACGCAGATACGCAGTATTTT. The encoded protein is CASSEGWRQGNADTQYF.

This rearrangement joins TRBV4-3 to TRBJ2-1; D is tentatively TRBD1 or TRBD2 (5 bases each). The germline CDR1 and CDR2 sequences are LGHNA and YSLEER. CDR3 length: 17 residues. Trimming took off 0 bases at V and 0 bases at J, with 12 bases between the two ends. The CDR3 spells CASSQEGEFSSYNEQFF. The CDR3 nucleotides are TGCGCCAGCAGCCAAGAGGGGGAGTTCAGCTCCTACAATGAGCAGTTCTTC.

The V call is TRBV6-1, the J call TRBJ1-1, with D tentatively TRBD1 (6 bases). Deletions cut 8 bases from V and 7 bases from J, with 17 bases between. Per the germline V gene, CDR1 is MNHNS and CDR2 is SASEGT. The CDR3 totals 13 residues. The DNA of the CDR3 is TGTGCCAGCCTACCGACAGGAAGGATTGAAGCTTTCTTT. It encodes CASLPTGRIEAFF.

In the case of this clone: This sample includes further DNA sequences coding for the same CDR3. The rearrangement links TRBV7-9 to TRBJ2-7; 9 bases align to TRBD2. The CDR3 consists of 15 residues. In germline, CDR1 is SEHNR, CDR2 FQNEAQ (reference sequence). Trimming took 2 bases from V and 1 from J; bases not matched to a gene: 3. The CDR3 nucleotides read TGTGCCAGCAGCTTATCGACTAGCGGTTCCTACGAGCAGTACTTC. This encodes CASSLSTSGSYEQYF.

The chain joins TRBV4-1 to TRBJ2-7; 11 bases match TRBD1. The length of the CDR3 is 15 residues. Germline CDR1 MGHRA, CDR2 YSYEKL. The V and J ends lost 7 bases and 2 bases, in that order; junction bases with no gene match: 7. The CDR3 protein is CASTLRGQGAYEQYF. The CDR3 bases are TGCGCCAGCACGCTAAGGGGACAGGGGGCCTACGAGCAGTACTTC.

This clone was counted only a few times. The sample has other DNA sequences that encode this CDR3 too. The chain carries TRBV27 and TRBJ2-7; no firm D call. The germline V gene has CDR1 MNHEY and CDR2 SMNVEV (reference sequence). The CDR3 is made up of 13 amino acids. With 3 bases removed from V and 0 bases from J, the gap between germline ends came to 6 bases. The CDR3, as DNA: TGTGCCAGCAGTTTTCCAGGCTCCTACGAGCAGTACTTC. Protein: CASSFPGSYEQYF.

This clone appeared once. The CDR3 loop is CASSQDTGTASYEQYF. The CDR3 DNA reads TGTGCCAGCAGCCAAGATACCGGGACAGCATCCTACGAGCAGTACTTC. The chain couples TRBV14 to TRBJ2-7; TRBD1 matches at 7 bases. Germline V CDR1 and CDR2: SGHDN, FVKESK. This CDR3 contains 16 residues. Trimming removed 0 bases from V and 1 base from J; junction bases left unmatched: 6.

The chain is built from TRBV27 and TRBJ1-2; D gene ambiguous. V gave up 5 bases and J gave up 2 bases, with 9 bases separating them. CDR3 size: 13 residues. Germline V gene data show CDR1 as MNHEY and CDR2 as SMNVEV (reference sequence). This chain's CDR3 is CASSGLRNYGYTF. DNA of the CDR3: TGTGCCAGCAGTGGGTTGAGGAACTATGGCTACACCTTC.

The genes are TRBV5-5 and TRBJ2-1; D not resolved. This CDR3 region has 12 residues. Germline values: CDR1 SGHKS, CDR2 YYEKEE (reference sequence). V gave up 1 base and J gave up 5 bases, with 4 bases separating them. CDR3: CASSLKNNEQFF. CDR3 coding DNA: TGTGCCAGCAGCTTGAAGAACAATGAGCAGTTCTTC.

V is TRBV5-1 and J is TRBJ1-2; D unclear. This CDR3 is built from 13 residues. Trimming left V 4 bases short and J 2 bases short, with 9 bases between. Germline V gene data show CDR1 as SGHRS and CDR2 as YFSETQ. The CDR3 DNA follows: TGCGCCAGCAGCCCCGACCCCAACTATGGCTACACCTTC. It codes for CASSPDPNYGYTF.

The gene calls are TRBV13 and TRBJ2-1, with D unresolved. Germline-derived CDR1 and CDR2 are PRHDT and FYEKMQ (reference sequence). The CDR3 is 12 residues long. Trimming cost V 4 bases and J 8 bases, with 9 bases left between them. CDR3 sequence: CASSSPLHEQFF. The CDR3 coding sequence is TGTGCCAGCAGCTCCCCCCTCCATGAGCAGTTCTTC.

V is TRBV7-2 and J is TRBJ2-7; D unresolved. CDR1 is SGHTA and CDR2 is FQGNSA in the germline V gene. CDR3 length: 11 amino acids. V lost 5 bases to trimming and J lost 4 bases, with 6 bases between them. CDR3 in amino acids: CASSAHYEQYF. In DNA, the CDR3 is TGTGCCAGCAGCGCACATTACGAGCAGTACTTC.

V usage is TRBV27 and J usage is TRBJ2-1; D is uncertain. CDR1 MNHEY and CDR2 SMNVEV come from the germline V gene (reference sequence). This CDR3 has 14 amino acids. The germline V and J ends were trimmed by 3 bases and 4 bases, with 10 bases remaining between them. The DNA for the CDR3 is TGTGCCAGCAGTTTCCTTCCGGGTTACAATGAGCAGTTCTTC. Protein sequence: CASSFLPGYNEQFF.

This chain connects TRBV10-1 to TRBJ2-7; TRBD2 matches at 8 bases. V was clipped by 2 bases and J by 2 bases; unmatched bases: 8. The CDR3 is 16 residues long. Germline assignment: CDR1 WNHNN and CDR2 SYGVQD (reference sequence). CDR3 in amino acids: CASSEEVSGTTYEQYF. The CDR3 coding sequence is TGCGCCAGCAGTGAGGAGGTTAGCGGGACGACCTACGAGCAGTACTTC.

This chain links TRBV10-2 with TRBJ2-1, with no clear D. In germline, CDR1 is WSHSY, CDR2 SAAADI. Trimming removed 6 bases from V and 3 bases from J, with 6 bases in between. The CDR3 runs 12 residues. The CDR3 coding sequence is TGCGCCAGCAGGGCCGACTACAATGAGCAGTTCTTC. It specifies CASRADYNEQFF.

This clone showed up just a few times. This chain uses TRBV5-6 with TRBJ1-2; D is ambiguous. This CDR3 contains 13 residues. Trimming took off 1 base at V and 8 bases at J, with 12 bases between the two ends. Germline CDR1 reads SGHDT; CDR2 reads YYEEEE. This chain's CDR3 is CASSLQSPWGYTF. The CDR3 DNA reads TGTGCCAGCAGCTTGCAGAGTCCTTGGGGCTACACCTTC.

This rearrangement joins TRBV6-1 to TRBJ2-2, with D possibly matching TRBD1 (5 bases). Germline CDR1 MNHNS, CDR2 SASEGT. This CDR3 comprises 15 residues. V was shortened by 2 bases and J by 4 bases, with 11 bases between the two germline ends. This chain's CDR3 is CASSEPGDSTGELFF. The CDR3 region has the DNA TGTGCCAGCAGTGAACCCGGCGACAGCACCGGGGAGCTGTTTTTT.

V is TRBV7-9 and J is TRBJ2-1; D possibly uses TRBD1 or TRBD2 (5 bases each). Between the trimmed V and J ends, which lost 1 base and 7 bases, there was a span of 14 bases. The CDR3 sequence is 15 residues long. Germline assignment: CDR1 SEHNR and CDR2 FQNEAQ (reference sequence). This CDR3 is CASSLGGTPRNEQFF. For the CDR3, the DNA is TGTGCCAGCAGCTTAGGGGGGACGCCCCGGAATGAGCAGTTCTTC.

The rearrangement links TRBV30 to TRBJ1-5, with D unclear. The germline CDR1 and CDR2 sequences are GTSNPN and SVGIG (reference sequence). The ends were cut back, 1 base at V and 5 bases at J, with 12 bases in the middle. The CDR3 contains 14 residues. DNA of the CDR3: TGTGCCTGGAGTGAGGGATGGTTGGATCAGCCCCAGCATTTT. Its protein product is CAWSEGWLDQPQHF.